The rows below give T cell receptor beta chains drawn from one sample of a study of cytomegalovirus exposure and HLA in healthy donors. Measured with immunoSEQ multiplex PCR; TCRdb has only the in-frame clones, and not every one. The sample lists tens of thousands of clones; approximately 82% were seen once. Sequenced input: PBMCs. The receptors originated from a man aged 50 to 59 in good health and CMV-seronegative. The conserved cysteine and the conserved F or W are not part of the CDR3 here.

J: TRBJ2-5; V: TRBV5-1; CDR3: ASSLGGVGRETQY
J: TRBJ2-7; V: TRBV6-5; CDR3: ASSYTPQRTHEQY
J: TRBJ1-5; V: TRBV4-1; CDR3: ASSPTTGPHQPQH
J: TRBJ1-2; V: TRBV11-2; CDR3: ASSLDEPASDGYT
J: TRBJ2-7; V: TRBV7-2; CDR3: ASSLGQGVYEQY
J: TRBJ2-1; V: TRBV28; CDR3: ASSPGTGVHAEQF
J: TRBJ1-3; V: TRBV19; CDR3: ASSPWITGIASGNTIY
J: TRBJ2-5; V: TRBV7-9; CDR3: ASSLDFLQETQY
J: TRBJ1-6; V: TRBV6-1; CDR3: ASSPSTLTDSPLH
J: TRBJ1-1; V: TRBV14; CDR3: ASSQRGVYEAF
J: TRBJ1-4; V: TRBV6-6; CDR3: ALGDRGEKLF
J: TRBJ2-7; V: TRBV5-6; CDR3: ASSIPGRDEQY
J: TRBJ2-3; V: TRBV27; CDR3: ASSLLAGGGTDTQY
J: TRBJ1-1; V: TRBV28; CDR3: ASSHTRGQGNTEAF
J: TRBJ2-7; V: TRBV5-1; CDR3: ASSLGQGSYEQY
J: TRBJ2-7; V: TRBV2; CDR3: ASRQGPYEQY
J: TRBJ2-7; V: TRBV6-6; CDR3: ASRSDSSYEQY
J: TRBJ1-2; V: TRBV10-1; CDR3: ASKRTGGNYGYT
J: TRBJ1-4; V: TRBV2; CDR3: ASSEGTGAQGKTV
J: TRBJ2-3; V: TRBV25-1; CDR3: ASTDRVFDTQY
J: TRBJ2-7; V: TRBV4-1; CDR3: ASSQVAGILYEQY
J: TRBJ2-2; V: TRBV2; CDR3: ASSEVRSTSTGELF
J: TRBJ1-1; V: TRBV7-2; CDR3: ASSLGPQWNTEAF
J: TRBJ2-3; V: TRBV29-1; CDR3: SVERDRGREDTQY
J: TRBJ2-2; V: TRBV7-3; CDR3: ASSHNTGELF
J: TRBJ2-1; V: TRBV10-3; CDR3: AIRTGQARNEQF
J: TRBJ1-1; V: TRBV27; CDR3: ASSPGTGRRAF
J: TRBJ2-5; V: TRBV6-1; CDR3: ASNFRAPQETQY
J: TRBJ2-5; V: TRBV7-9; CDR3: ASSLASQIGETQY
J: TRBJ1-6; V: TRBV4-1; CDR3: ASSQDPQGANNSPLH
J: TRBJ2-3; V: TRBV27; CDR3: ASRQPGLDTDTQY
J: TRBJ1-1; V: TRBV6-5; CDR3: ASSYEFSTEAF
J: TRBJ1-2; V: TRBV19; CDR3: ASSIRGQGYT
J: TRBJ2-6; V: TRBV5-1; CDR3: ASTLGTTGFSGANVLT
J: TRBJ2-2; V: TRBV4-1; CDR3: ATQTASNTGELF
J: TRBJ2-2; V: TRBV27; CDR3: ASGLQTVNTGELF
J: TRBJ1-4; V: TRBV5-1; CDR3: ASSEQGFNEKLF
J: TRBJ1-2; V: TRBV5-8; CDR3: ASSLRTGVNYGYT
J: TRBJ1-1; V: TRBV5-1; CDR3: ASSPDVGGLGPEAF
J: TRBJ2-7; V: TRBV9; CDR3: ASSAGGYEQY